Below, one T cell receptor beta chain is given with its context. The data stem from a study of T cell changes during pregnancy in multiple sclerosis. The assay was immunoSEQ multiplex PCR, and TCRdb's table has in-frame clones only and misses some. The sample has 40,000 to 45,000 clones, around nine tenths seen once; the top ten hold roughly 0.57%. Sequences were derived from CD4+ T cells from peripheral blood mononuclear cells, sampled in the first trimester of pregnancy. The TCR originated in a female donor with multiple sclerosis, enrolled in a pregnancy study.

The CDR3, as DNA: TGTGCCAGCAGCGGTAGGGGTGGCGGTGGCACCGGGGAGCTGTTTTTT. This encodes CASSGRGGGGTGELFF. The V gene is TRBV9, the J gene TRBJ2-2; D is possibly TRBD1 (5 bases). V was cut by 3 bases and J by 4 bases, with 16 bases left in between. Per germline, CDR1 SGDLS and CDR2 YYNGEE. The CDR3 spans 16 residues.